The rows below give T cell receptor beta chains drawn from one sample of a study of shared clonotypes between healthy human individuals. The repertoire was sequenced with immunoSEQ multiplex PCR; TCRdb's copy has only in-frame clones and lacks some. The profile shows about 1.1 million clones, roughly 80% of them singletons. Sequences were obtained from memory CD4+ T cells from PBMCs. The receptors shown here come from a man between 18 and 29 years old in good health. Some clones in this sample may be carry-over from other donors' samples. The CDR3 runs from the conserved cysteine through the conserved F or W. The D gene is left open where the match is weak. Size is stated for part of the rows, as once, few or many counts, or as a class when the clone is expanded.

v_gene: TRBV2; j_gene: TRBJ1-2; abundance: few; d_gene: NA; CDR3aa: CASSDEGAYTF; CDR3nt: TGTGCCAGCAGTGATGAGGGAGCCTACACCTTC
v_gene: TRBV6-5; j_gene: TRBJ2-3; abundance: NA; d_gene: NA; CDR3aa: CASTEPGSTDTQYF; CDR3nt: TGTGCCAGCACCGAACCGGGGAGCACAGATACGCAGTATTTT
v_gene: TRBV19; j_gene: TRBJ1-3; abundance: NA; d_gene: NA; CDR3aa: CASSIISSGNTIYF; CDR3nt: TGTGCCAGTAGTATCATCTCCTCTGGAAACACCATATATTTT
v_gene: TRBV6-5; j_gene: TRBJ1-3; abundance: NA; d_gene: TRBD1; CDR3aa: CASRPQGAGNTIYF; CDR3nt: TGTGCCAGCAGACCCCAGGGGGCTGGAAACACCATATATTTT
v_gene: TRBV5-4; j_gene: TRBJ1-5; abundance: NA; d_gene: NA; CDR3aa: CASSLGGGTQHF; CDR3nt: TGTGCCAGCAGCTTGGGGGGTGGGACCCAGCATTTT
v_gene: TRBV6-6; j_gene: TRBJ2-7; abundance: NA; d_gene: TRBD2; CDR3aa: CASSYGAGENEQYF; CDR3nt: TGTGCCAGCAGTTACGGGGCGGGAGAGAACGAGCAGTACTTC
v_gene: TRBV18; j_gene: TRBJ1-1; abundance: NA; d_gene: NA; CDR3aa: CASLKTGETEAFF; CDR3nt: TGTGCCAGCTTAAAAACAGGAGAAACTGAAGCTTTCTTT
v_gene: TRBV7-3; j_gene: TRBJ2-3; abundance: NA; d_gene: TRBD2; CDR3aa: CASSSGGRPRVTQYF; CDR3nt: TGTGCCAGCAGCTCCGGCGGGAGGCCTCGCGTTACGCAGTATTTT
v_gene: TRBV5-1; j_gene: TRBJ2-5; abundance: NA; d_gene: NA; CDR3aa: CASWGGVTGETQYF; CDR3nt: TGCGCCAGTTGGGGTGGGGTGACCGGGGAGACCCAGTACTTC
v_gene: TRBV29-1; j_gene: TRBJ2-2; abundance: once; d_gene: TRBD1; CDR3aa: CSVALTQGAGELFF; CDR3nt: TGCAGCGTTGCCCTAACTCAGGGGGCCGGGGAGCTGTTTTTT
v_gene: TRBV4-1; j_gene: TRBJ2-3; abundance: NA; d_gene: TRBD1; CDR3aa: CASSPQGQRPVDTQYF; CDR3nt: TGCGCCAGCAGCCCACAGGGACAGCGACCCGTGGATACGCAGTATTTT
v_gene: TRBV6-5; j_gene: TRBJ1-5; abundance: NA; d_gene: NA; CDR3aa: CASRRDQSQPQHF; CDR3nt: TGTGCCAGCAGGCGGGATCAGTCGCAGCCCCAGCATTTT
v_gene: TRBV6-1; j_gene: TRBJ2-5; abundance: NA; d_gene: TRBD2; CDR3aa: CAISEGLAGVGQETQYF; CDR3nt: TGTGCCATCAGTGAAGGACTAGCGGGAGTAGGGCAAGAGACCCAGTACTTC
v_gene: TRBV6-5; j_gene: TRBJ2-2; abundance: few; d_gene: TRBD2; CDR3aa: CASTLAGAPGGELFF; CDR3nt: TGTGCCAGCACTCTAGCGGGAGCCCCGGGTGGGGAGCTGTTTTTT
v_gene: TRBV28; j_gene: TRBJ1-1; abundance: NA; d_gene: NA; CDR3aa: CASSPRQPTEAFF; CDR3nt: TGTGCCAGCAGTCCCAGACAGCCCACTGAAGCTTTCTTT
v_gene: TRBV10-2; j_gene: TRBJ1-5; abundance: NA; d_gene: TRBD1; CDR3aa: CASSAQGTGDQPQHF; CDR3nt: TGCGCCAGCAGTGCCCAGGGGACAGGGGACCAGCCCCAGCATTTT
v_gene: TRBV25-1; j_gene: TRBJ2-5; abundance: NA; d_gene: NA; CDR3aa: CASSALGYQETQYF; CDR3nt: TGTGCCAGCAGTGCCCTCGGATACCAAGAGACCCAGTACTTC
v_gene: TRBV19; j_gene: TRBJ1-2; abundance: NA; d_gene: TRBD1; CDR3aa: CASSARDRVYGYTF; CDR3nt: TGTGCCAGTAGTGCCCGGGACAGGGTTTATGGCTACACCTTC
v_gene: TRBV18; j_gene: TRBJ2-7; abundance: NA; d_gene: TRBD1; CDR3aa: CASSPDRVLYEQYF; CDR3nt: TGTGCCAGCTCACCGGACAGGGTTCTCTACGAGCAGTACTTC
v_gene: TRBV7-8; j_gene: TRBJ1-2; abundance: NA; d_gene: TRBD1; CDR3aa: CASSQGPGQGGYGYTF; CDR3nt: TGTGCCAGCAGCCAAGGGCCGGGACAGGGAGGCTATGGCTACACCTTC
v_gene: TRBV18; j_gene: TRBJ2-3; abundance: NA; d_gene: TRBD2; CDR3aa: CASSPVAGGSDTQYF; CDR3nt: TGTGCCAGCTCACCAGTAGCGGGCGGCTCAGATACGCAGTATTTT
v_gene: TRBV5-1; j_gene: TRBJ2-1; abundance: NA; d_gene: NA; CDR3aa: CASRLDFLRYNEQFF; CDR3nt: TGCGCCAGCAGACTCGACTTCCTTAGATACAATGAGCAGTTCTTC
v_gene: TRBV7-9; j_gene: TRBJ1-3; abundance: NA; d_gene: TRBD1; CDR3aa: CASSTIRGKSGNTIYF; CDR3nt: TGTGCCAGCAGCACCATCAGGGGGAAGTCTGGAAACACCATATATTTT
v_gene: TRBV28; j_gene: TRBJ2-1; abundance: NA; d_gene: TRBD2; CDR3aa: CASSTPGLARGEQFF; CDR3nt: TGTGCCAGCAGTACTCCGGGACTAGCCCGGGGTGAGCAGTTCTTC
v_gene: TRBV5-6; j_gene: TRBJ1-6; abundance: NA; d_gene: TRBD1; CDR3aa: CASSERGRRSNSPLHF; CDR3nt: TGTGCCAGCAGCGAAAGGGGGCGCAGAAGTAATTCACCCCTCCACTTT
v_gene: TRBV18; j_gene: TRBJ2-5; abundance: NA; d_gene: NA; CDR3aa: CASSPPPGETQYF; CDR3nt: TGTGCCAGCTCACCCCCCCCGGGAGAGACCCAGTACTTC
v_gene: TRBV4-2; j_gene: TRBJ2-1; abundance: once; d_gene: TRBD2; CDR3aa: CASSQEREPYNEQFF; CDR3nt: TGTGCCAGCAGCCAAGAGCGGGAGCCCTACAATGAGCAGTTCTTC
v_gene: TRBV15; j_gene: TRBJ1-2; abundance: NA; d_gene: NA; CDR3aa: CATSRVGVLNYGYTF; CDR3nt: TGTGCCACCAGCAGAGTTGGGGTTCTTAACTATGGCTACACCTTC
v_gene: TRBV30; j_gene: TRBJ2-5; abundance: NA; d_gene: NA; CDR3aa: CAWRRRGGGVTQYF; CDR3nt: TGTGCCTGGAGGCGCCGGGGAGGTGGAGTGACCCAGTACTTC
v_gene: TRBV9; j_gene: TRBJ2-5; abundance: few; d_gene: TRBD1; CDR3aa: CASSVPPGTGIETQYF; CDR3nt: TGTGCCAGCAGCGTCCCCCCCGGGACAGGGATTGAGACCCAGTACTTC
v_gene: TRBV5-1; j_gene: TRBJ2-3; abundance: NA; d_gene: TRBD2; CDR3aa: CASSLQGLAITDTQYF; CDR3nt: TGCGCCAGCAGCTTGCAGGGACTAGCGATAACAGATACGCAGTATTTT
v_gene: TRBV5-1; j_gene: TRBJ2-1; abundance: NA; d_gene: TRBD1; CDR3aa: CASTPGTGINEQFF; CDR3nt: TGCGCCAGCACCCCCGGGACAGGGATCAATGAGCAGTTCTTC
v_gene: TRBV6-6; j_gene: TRBJ1-2; abundance: NA; d_gene: NA; CDR3aa: CASSYSGEVAGYTF; CDR3nt: TGTGCCAGCAGTTACTCAGGGGAGGTTGCTGGCTACACCTTC
v_gene: TRBV2; j_gene: TRBJ2-5; abundance: NA; d_gene: TRBD2; CDR3aa: CASSDGLAGLQETQYF; CDR3nt: TGTGCCAGCAGTGATGGATTAGCGGGACTACAAGAGACCCAGTACTTC
v_gene: TRBV18; j_gene: TRBJ2-1; abundance: NA; d_gene: TRBD1; CDR3aa: CASSPPLGQGRSYNEQFF; CDR3nt: TGTGCCAGCTCACCACCCTTAGGACAGGGAAGGTCCTACAATGAGCAGTTCTTC
v_gene: TRBV5-1; j_gene: TRBJ2-1; abundance: NA; d_gene: TRBD2; CDR3aa: CASSTSGRAEQFF; CDR3nt: TGCGCCAGCAGTACTAGCGGGAGGGCTGAGCAGTTCTTC
v_gene: TRBV9; j_gene: TRBJ1-3; abundance: NA; d_gene: NA; CDR3aa: CASSGDSLYGTIYF; CDR3nt: TGTGCCAGCAGCGGAGACAGCCTGTATGGCACCATATATTTT
v_gene: TRBV29-1; j_gene: TRBJ2-1; abundance: NA; d_gene: TRBD2; CDR3aa: CSVPSPQLLAGGQFF; CDR3nt: TGCAGCGTTCCGTCCCCTCAACTACTAGCGGGAGGGCAGTTCTTC
v_gene: TRBV7-9; j_gene: TRBJ2-5; abundance: NA; d_gene: TRBD2; CDR3aa: CASSSGLAEKETQYF; CDR3nt: TGTGCCAGCAGCTCTGGACTAGCCGAAAAAGAGACCCAGTACTTC
v_gene: TRBV10-3; j_gene: TRBJ1-4; abundance: NA; d_gene: NA; CDR3aa: CAISESWISNEKLFF; CDR3nt: TGTGCCATCAGTGAGTCGTGGATATCGAATGAAAAACTGTTTTTT
v_gene: TRBV12-5; j_gene: TRBJ2-1; abundance: NA; d_gene: NA; CDR3aa: CASGLLGVNEQFF; CDR3nt: TGTGCTAGTGGTTTGCTGGGGGTGAATGAGCAGTTCTTC
v_gene: TRBV5-1; j_gene: TRBJ2-7; abundance: NA; d_gene: NA; CDR3aa: CASSYNREQYF; CDR3nt: TGCGCCAGCAGCTACAATCGGGAGCAGTACTTC
v_gene: TRBV28; j_gene: TRBJ2-7; abundance: NA; d_gene: NA; CDR3aa: CASGGATNSYEQYF; CDR3nt: TGTGCCAGCGGGGGGGCAACGAACTCCTACGAGCAGTACTTC
v_gene: TRBV9; j_gene: TRBJ2-3; abundance: once; d_gene: NA; CDR3aa: CASSVGSGQDTQYF; CDR3nt: TGTGCCAGCAGCGTAGGTTCGGGCCAAGATACGCAGTATTTT
v_gene: TRBV27; j_gene: TRBJ1-1; abundance: few; d_gene: NA; CDR3aa: CATRERWGQGTEAFF; CDR3nt: TGTGCCACCAGGGAAAGATGGGGCCAGGGAACTGAAGCTTTCTTT
v_gene: TRBV6-6; j_gene: TRBJ2-1; abundance: NA; d_gene: TRBD2; CDR3aa: CASSYSSATSVREQFF; CDR3nt: TGTGCCAGCAGTTACTCGAGCGCGACTAGCGTTCGGGAGCAGTTCTTC
v_gene: TRBV12-5; j_gene: TRBJ2-5; abundance: NA; d_gene: NA; CDR3aa: CASGPREGRMETQYF; CDR3nt: TGTGCTAGTGGCCCGCGCGAGGGGCGGATGGAGACCCAGTACTTC
v_gene: TRBV30; j_gene: TRBJ1-1; abundance: NA; d_gene: NA; CDR3aa: CAWSWRGVTEAFF; CDR3nt: TGTGCCTGGAGTTGGAGAGGGGTCACTGAAGCTTTCTTT
v_gene: TRBV7-2; j_gene: TRBJ2-1; abundance: NA; d_gene: NA; CDR3aa: CASSLSTGEQFF; CDR3nt: TGTGCCAGCAGCTTATCAACCGGTGAGCAGTTCTTC
v_gene: TRBV11-2; j_gene: TRBJ1-2; abundance: NA; d_gene: NA; CDR3aa: CASSLDPDYGYTF; CDR3nt: TGTGCCAGCAGCTTAGATCCTGACTATGGCTACACCTTC
v_gene: TRBV28; j_gene: TRBJ1-1; abundance: NA; d_gene: TRBD1; CDR3aa: CASSSLSGTGNEAFF; CDR3nt: TGTGCCAGCAGTTCCCTATCCGGGACAGGGAATGAAGCTTTCTTT
v_gene: TRBV5-1; j_gene: TRBJ2-5; abundance: NA; d_gene: TRBD2; CDR3aa: CASSLSLAGGPRETQYF; CDR3nt: TGCGCCAGCAGCCTCTCACTAGCGGGAGGACCCCGGGAGACCCAGTACTTC
v_gene: TRBV6-6; j_gene: TRBJ2-7; abundance: NA; d_gene: NA; CDR3aa: CASRASDGTYEQYF; CDR3nt: TGTGCCAGCAGGGCGAGCGACGGGACCTACGAGCAGTACTTC
v_gene: TRBV4-1; j_gene: TRBJ2-6; abundance: NA; d_gene: TRBD1; CDR3aa: CASSQPGQGNSGANVLTF; CDR3nt: TGCGCCAGCAGCCAACCGGGACAGGGGAACTCTGGGGCCAACGTCCTGACTTTC
v_gene: TRBV7-2; j_gene: TRBJ1-3; abundance: NA; d_gene: NA; CDR3aa: CASSLVGPGGGRNTIYF; CDR3nt: TGTGCCAGCAGCTTAGTGGGACCCGGAGGTGGTAGAAACACCATATATTTT
v_gene: TRBV28; j_gene: TRBJ2-1; abundance: NA; d_gene: NA; CDR3aa: CASSLEGEQFF; CDR3nt: TGTGCCAGCAGTTTGGAGGGGGAGCAGTTCTTC
v_gene: TRBV5-1; j_gene: TRBJ2-5; abundance: NA; d_gene: NA; CDR3aa: CASSRYQETQYF; CDR3nt: TGCGCCAGCAGCCGGTACCAAGAGACCCAGTACTTC
v_gene: TRBV4-3; j_gene: TRBJ2-7; abundance: NA; d_gene: TRBD1; CDR3aa: CASSQGQGAFYEQYF; CDR3nt: TGCGCCAGCAGCCAAGGCCAGGGGGCTTTCTACGAGCAGTACTTC
v_gene: TRBV6-1; j_gene: TRBJ1-5; abundance: NA; d_gene: TRBD1; CDR3aa: CASSALTGDFWGNQPQHF; CDR3nt: TGTGCCAGCAGTGCCCTCACAGGGGACTTCTGGGGCAATCAGCCCCAGCATTTT